This T cell receptor beta chain originates from a study of early T cells in non-severe SARS-CoV-2 infection. Across the study: With bulk RNA from unsorted whole blood as input, sequencing yielded unpaired chains.

Germline trimming cut 6 bases from V and 8 bases from J; bases unmatched to any gene: 8. This CDR3 contains 15 residues. This clonotype appeared many times. Its specificity is not known. Study-wide findings and caveats: VDJdb-based matching was biased toward anti-spike CD8 responses and missed private and CD4 specificities.

Individual cDNA molecules received unique molecular identifiers during library preparation. TCRdb re-called the 5' RACE reads through MiXCR, storing one row per CDR3 protein. The data contain some 33,000 distinct CDR3 sequences, 5.4% of them singletons. The chain recombines TRBV12-3 or TRBV12-4 with TRBJ2-1, with 12 nucleotides matching TRBD2. The clonotype originates from an adult who was a healthcare worker with PCR-confirmed SARS-CoV-2 infection or an uninfected control (not recorded which). Sequencing was performed on whole blood. The CDR3 is CASSRPSGGVYEQFF. The CDR3 nucleotides read TGTGCCAGCAGCCGACCTAGCGGGGGGGTCTATGAGCAGTTCTTC.